This T cell receptor (beta chain) is from a study of response to subunit inactivated influenza vaccine. Study-wide results and limits: Seasonal influenza vaccination, on each occasion, was suggested by the authors to recruit few new T cells.

MiXCR, applied by TCRdb to the RT-PCR reads, yields one record per CDR3 protein. Seen here are more than 700,000 distinct CDR3 sequences, approximately 22% observed once, and the top ten hold roughly 10%. In its sample, this clonotype was seen a few times. Its antigen is not identified. At one of its ends the junction is not consistent with the germline gene, which may arise from a read error. The receptor was isolated from a man between 50 and 59 years old who received an inactivated influenza vaccine. The sequences come from PBMCs from blood, collected roughly 5 days after vaccination.

CDR3 in amino acids: CASSNSGTGNSPLHF. DNA for the CDR3: TGTGCCAGCAGTAACTCCGGGACGGGGAATTCACCCCTCCACTTT. The chain couples TRBV6-5 to TRBJ1-6, with a tentative D call TRBD1 (5 bases). Germline V gives CDR1 MNHEY, CDR2 SVGAGI. This CDR3 region has 15 residues.